These T cell receptor beta chains were read from a single sample in a study of T cell responses to AZD1222 COVID-19 vaccine. Assay used: immunoSEQ multiplex PCR; TCRdb lists only in-frame clones, some missing. The table has roughly 130,000 clones, about nine tenths seen once. Source: peripheral blood, taken on day 0 of AZD1222 vaccination. These receptors were taken from an adult in good health. CDR3s include the opening cysteine and the closing phenylalanine or tryptophan. A D gene is named only where the DNA matches it firmly. Clone size is given for some rows only: seen once, a few or many times, or a class if the clone is expanded.

v_gene	d_gene	abundance	j_gene	CDR3nt	CDR3aa
TRBV14	NA	NA	TRBJ2-1	TGTGCCAGCAGCCAAGACACAGGCTCCTACAATGAGCAGTTCTTC	CASSQDTGSYNEQFF
TRBV2	TRBD1	NA	TRBJ2-5	TGTGCCAGCACCCCAGGACAGGGACAAGAGACCCAGTACTTC	CASTPGQGQETQYF
TRBV5-6	NA	NA	TRBJ1-5	TGTGCCAGCAGCTTGGTGGCAGACAATAGCAATCAGCCCCAGCATTTT	CASSLVADNSNQPQHF
TRBV5-6	NA	once	TRBJ1-4	TGTGCCAGCAGCTTTAACCCGGGGACCTACGAAAAACTGTTTTTT	CASSFNPGTYEKLFF
TRBV11-1	TRBD1	few	TRBJ1-1	TGTGCCAGCAGCTTCGGGACAGGGCGGAACACTGAAGCTTTCTTT	CASSFGTGRNTEAFF
TRBV27	NA	NA	TRBJ2-7	TGTGCCAGCAGCCCCTGGATGGGACAACCCTACGAGCAGTACTTC	CASSPWMGQPYEQYF
TRBV24-1	NA	NA	TRBJ1-1	TGTGCCACCAGTGACCCCATGAACACTGAAGCTTTCTTT	CATSDPMNTEAFF
TRBV28	NA	NA	TRBJ1-4	TGTGCCAGCAGTTTTTGGTCAACTAATGAAAAACTGTTTTTT	CASSFWSTNEKLFF
TRBV4-1	NA	NA	TRBJ2-1	TGCGCCAGCAGCCAAGATAGCCATGAGCAGTTCTTC	CASSQDSHEQFF
TRBV11-2	NA	NA	TRBJ1-1	TGTGCCAGCAGCTCCCTTCGCTCAGGGTATACTGAAGCTTTCTTT	CASSSLRSGYTEAFF
TRBV27	NA	NA	TRBJ2-5	TGTGCCAGCATGGGAATGACGGGGGCCACGTACCAAGAGACCCAGTACTTC	CASMGMTGATYQETQYF
TRBV7-2	TRBD1	NA	TRBJ2-5	TGTGCCAGCAGCCCTGGACAGGGCGAGACCCAGTACTTC	CASSPGQGETQYF
TRBV7-2	NA	NA	TRBJ1-5	TGTGCCAGCAGCTTAGTTCCGGGGCTTCTTCATCAGCCCCAGCATTTT	CASSLVPGLLHQPQHF
TRBV6-5	NA	NA	TRBJ2-6	TGTGCCAGCAGTTACGCTTCCTCTGGGGCCAACGTCCTGACTTTC	CASSYASSGANVLTF
TRBV2	TRBD1	few	TRBJ1-1	TGTGCCAGCAGTGAAAGGACAGGGCGAAGAGCTTTCTTT	CASSERTGRRAFF
TRBV6-5	NA	NA	TRBJ1-5	TGTGCCACCCAAGGTGCGGGCAATCAGCCCCAGCATTTT	CATQGAGNQPQHF
TRBV5-1	TRBD2	NA	TRBJ2-2	TGCGCCAGCAGCTTGGTGGGACTAGCGTCCGGGGAGCTGTTTTTT	CASSLVGLASGELFF
TRBV28	NA	NA	TRBJ2-4	TGTGCCACCAAGACGGGGGCGCCCAAAAACATTCAGTACTTC	CATKTGAPKNIQYF
TRBV2	NA	NA	TRBJ2-1	TGTGCCAGCAGTGAATCCTTAGGGGAGCAGTTCTTC	CASSESLGEQFF
TRBV28	NA	NA	TRBJ1-2	TGTGCCAGTTCGGAGACCTATGGCTACACCTTC	CASSETYGYTF
TRBV27	NA	NA	TRBJ1-1	TGTGCCAGCAGTTTTGGGCGGATGAACACTGAAGCTTTCTTT	CASSFGRMNTEAFF
TRBV7-8	NA	NA	TRBJ1-1	TGTGCCAGCAGCTTATTTTCAGAGGGTGAAGCTTTCTTT	CASSLFSEGEAFF
TRBV28	TRBD1	NA	TRBJ2-7	TGTGCCAGCATCGGACAGGGGTTCGCCGAGCAGTACTTC	CASIGQGFAEQYF
TRBV6-5	NA	NA	TRBJ1-1	TGTGCCAGCCTGGGCGCCACTGAAGCTTTCTTT	CASLGATEAFF
TRBV4-1	NA	NA	TRBJ2-7	TGCGCCAGCAGCCAAGAGACACAGGGTTATTTCAACGAGCAGTACTTC	CASSQETQGYFNEQYF
TRBV7-9	TRBD1	NA	TRBJ1-6	TGTGCCAGCAGCCACTCCGACAGGGGGCTCAGTAATTCACCCCTCCACTTT	CASSHSDRGLSNSPLHF
TRBV19	TRBD1	NA	TRBJ2-5	TGTGCCAGTAGTTCTGCTCCGGACAGGGTGGGGGAGACCCAGTACTTC	CASSSAPDRVGETQYF
TRBV6-2/TRBV6-3	NA	NA	TRBJ1-4	TGTGCCAGCAGTTCGGGGAGCGTGAGCGAAAAACTGTTTTTT	CASSSGSVSEKLFF
TRBV30	NA	NA	TRBJ2-7	TGTGCCTGGAGTTCGGGCGGACCCTACGAGCAGTACTTC	CAWSSGGPYEQYF
TRBV18	NA	NA	TRBJ1-3	TGTGCCAGCTCACCCGGAGGTTGGGGAAACACCATATATTTT	CASSPGGWGNTIYF
TRBV6-5	NA	NA	TRBJ1-5	TGTGCCAGCAGTTACGGGAGGGCGGGGCAGCCCCAGCATTTT	CASSYGRAGQPQHF
TRBV4-1	TRBD1	few	TRBJ1-1	TGCGCCAGCAGCCAAGATCATAGGGGACAGGCTGAAGCTTTCTTT	CASSQDHRGQAEAFF
TRBV18	NA	NA	TRBJ2-5	TGTGCCAGCTCACGGGAACGGCAAGAGACCCAGTACTTC	CASSRERQETQYF
TRBV28	NA	NA	TRBJ1-5	TGTGCCAGCACCCCGGCCCAGGGAACGCCCCAGCATTTT	CASTPAQGTPQHF
TRBV11-2	TRBD2	NA	TRBJ2-7	TGTGCCAGCAGCTTAGCGGGGACTAGTTATGAGCAGTACTTC	CASSLAGTSYEQYF
TRBV27	NA	once	TRBJ1-1	TGTGCCAGCAGTTCCCGGGGGGGGGTTCGGTTGAACACTGAAGCTTTCTTT	CASSSRGGVRLNTEAFF
TRBV7-2	NA	NA	TRBJ1-4	TGTGCCAGCAGCCAAGACACCTCGGGTAATGAAAAACTGTTTTTT	CASSQDTSGNEKLFF
TRBV6-5	NA	NA	TRBJ1-2	TGTGCCAGCAGTTACACAGAAAACTATGGCTACACCTTC	CASSYTENYGYTF
TRBV5-6	NA	NA	TRBJ2-4	TGTGCCAGCAGCTTGGAGGCAGGGACCAAAAACATTCAGTACTTC	CASSLEAGTKNIQYF
TRBV5-6	NA	NA	TRBJ1-5	TGTGCCAGCAGCCTTGGGGGTCGGGGGCAGCCCCAGCATTTT	CASSLGGRGQPQHF
TRBV11-2	TRBD1	NA	TRBJ1-6	TGTGCCAGCAGCTTGGGGGGACAGGGAATCTCACCCCTCCACTTT	CASSLGGQGISPLHF
TRBV6-1	NA	NA	TRBJ2-7	TGTGCCAGCAGTGAACTATACGAGCAGTACTTC	CASSELYEQYF